The present T cell receptor beta chain was sequenced within a study of early T cells in non-severe SARS-CoV-2 infection. General study findings and limits: Comparison of clonotypes with VDJdb favored anti-spike CD8 responses while missing private and CD4 specificities.

Ten or more counts support this clonotype. Its matching antigen is unknown. From the 5' RACE reads, TCRdb called clonotypes with MiXCR, one entry per CDR3 protein. The repertoire has roughly 9,200 distinct CDR3 sequences, roughly 5% of them found once; the top ten carry roughly 10%. CDR3 length equals 15 residues. The V end lost 1 base, the J end lost 2 bases, and 11 bases lay between the germline ends. From germline, CDR1 is SGHVS and CDR2 FQNEAQ. What was sequenced was whole blood. This sequence originates from an adult who was a healthcare worker with PCR-confirmed SARS-CoV-2 infection or an uninfected control (not recorded which). The chain carries TRBV7-8 and TRBJ2-5; TRBD2 is a possible D gene (5 bases). CDR3 amino acids: CASSLGERPQETQYF. The CDR3 nucleotides are TGTGCCAGCAGCTTAGGGGAGCGGCCACAAGAGACCCAGTACTTC.